What follows are 23 T cell receptor beta chains derived from one specimen sequenced in a study of CD8+ T cells in alopecia areata. Extracted RNA was reverse transcribed, and the resulting cDNA served as sequencing template. Method: immunoSEQ multiplex PCR; TCRdb's copy keeps in-frame clones and lacks some. In the table there are roughly 220,000 clones, 66% of which are singletons. Treatment indicated: oral pan-JAK inhibitor, 5-10 mg twice daily. The sample was CD4+ T cells sorted from blood, taken at approximately week 42, from a patient treated with tofacitinib. These receptors were obtained from a human donor with alopecia areata.

This chain uses TRBV7-9 with TRBJ2-1; 15 bases line up with TRBD2. The CDR3 loop spans 15 amino acids. J gave up 10 bases and V 5 bases, and 6 bases lay outside the gene matches. In germline, CDR1 is SEHNR, CDR2 FQNEAQ (reference sequence). CDR3 residues: CASSTGLAGGWEQFF. The CDR3 DNA sequence: TGTGCCAGCAGCACGGGACTAGCGGGGGGCTGGGAGCAGTTCTTC.

This chain joins TRBV5-1 and TRBJ1-6; D may be TRBD1 (6 bases). CDR3 size: 14 residues. CDR1 and CDR2 from the germline V gene are SGHRS and YFSETQ. Deletions cut 5 bases from V and 7 bases from J, with 13 bases between. The CDR3 spells CASRGDTTNSPLHF. The CDR3 region has the DNA TGCGCCAGCAGAGGGGACACCACAAATTCACCCCTCCACTTT.

This clone has only one observation. The chain joins TRBV29-1 to TRBJ2-1; 9 bases are a match to TRBD2. This CDR3 region has 11 residues. CDR1 is SQVTM and CDR2 is ANQGSEA in the germline V gene. The trim removed 8 bases at V and 10 bases at J, leaving 6 bases unmatched. The CDR3 spells CSLSGGLEQFF. As DNA, the CDR3 is TGCAGCCTAAGCGGGGGGCTGGAGCAGTTCTTC.

The chain has TRBV30 and TRBJ2-2; D unclear. The length of the CDR3 is 12 residues. V was pared by 3 bases and J by 3 bases, with 5 bases between. Germline V lookup: CDR1 GTSNPN, CDR2 SVGIG (reference sequence). The CDR3 sequence: CAWSPDTGELFF. In nucleotides, the CDR3 is TGTGCCTGGAGCCCGGACACCGGGGAGCTGTTTTTT. Using reference TRBV30 and TRBJ2-2 for the parts outside the CDR3, the full variable domain is SQTIHQWPATLVQPVGSPLSLECTVEGTSNPNLYWYRQAAGRGLQLLFYSVGIGQISSEVPQNLSASRPQDRQFILSSKKLLLSDSGFYLCAWSPDTGELFFGEGSRLTVL.

The chain carries TRBV29-1 and TRBJ2-4; TRBD1 agrees at 9 bases. Germline CDR1 reads SQVTM; CDR2 reads ANQGSEA. The CDR3 runs to 12 residues. V shed 6 bases, J shed 4 bases, and the junction held 1 base outside the gene matches. The CDR3 here is CSVGQGKNIQYF. CDR3 sequence (DNA): TGCAGCGTGGGACAGGGAAAAAACATTCAGTACTTC.

The table lists this clone with a few counts. This rearrangement joins TRBV5-4 to TRBJ2-1, with 10 bases lining up with TRBD2. This CDR3 comprises 17 residues. CDR1 is SGHNT and CDR2 is YYREEE in the germline V gene (reference sequence). The trim removed 0 bases at V and 3 bases at J, leaving 6 bases unmatched. CDR3 in amino acids: CASSLASSGGSYNEQFF. The CDR3 nucleotides read TGTGCCAGCAGCTTGGCTTCTAGCGGGGGTAGCTACAATGAGCAGTTCTTC.

This clone was observed a handful of times. The rearrangement joins TRBV23-1 to TRBJ2-2; D unclear. TRBV23-1 is annotated as an ORF whose role is uncertain. CDR3 size: 15 residues. The V and J ends lost 3 bases and 1 base respectively, with 9 bases between them. The CDR3 sequence is CASSHRGENTGELFF. As DNA, the CDR3 is TGCGCCAGCAGTCACCGCGGTGAGAACACCGGGGAGCTGTTTTTT.

The V call is TRBV7-9, the J call TRBJ2-6; no reliable D call. CDR1 SEHNR and CDR2 FQNEAQ come from the germline V gene (reference sequence). The CDR3 spans 16 residues. V lost 2 bases and J lost 0, with 8 bases in between. In DNA, the CDR3 is TGTGCCAGCAGCTTATTGTCCCCCTCTGGGGCCAACGTCCTGACTTTC. It yields the protein CASSLLSPSGANVLTF.

In its sample, this clone was seen a few times. CDR3: CASRAPGRMNTEAFF. Here the CDR3 DNA reads TGTGCCAGCAGGGCACCGGGACGGATGAACACTGAAGCTTTCTTT. The chain employs TRBV25-1 and TRBJ1-1; weak D call: TRBD1 (5 bases). The germline V gene has CDR1 MGHDK and CDR2 SYGVNS. V lost 6 bases and J 0 bases, leaving 14 bases between the germline ends. The CDR3 is 15 residues long.

The genes are TRBV27 and TRBJ1-5; D not resolved. The V gene lost 0 bases and the J gene lost 8 bases, with 8 bases spanning the gap. The CDR3 is 13 residues long. Germline V lookup: CDR1 MNHEY, CDR2 SMNVEV (reference sequence). The CDR3 sequence is CASSLSTIEPQHF. The CDR3 nucleotides read TGTGCCAGCAGTTTATCAACGATAGAGCCCCAGCATTTT.

This clone was recorded a few times. The chain joins TRBV28 to TRBJ2-7, with a possible D match to TRBD1 (5 bases). Germline V gene lookup returns CDR1 MDHEN and CDR2 SYDVKM. V was shortened by 2 bases and J by 3 bases, with 11 bases between the two germline ends. The CDR3 length is 14 residues. CDR3 loop: CASSLLRQGYEQYF. As DNA, the CDR3 is TGTGCCAGCAGTTTACTCCGGCAGGGCTACGAGCAGTACTTC. The full variable domain, completed using reference TRBV28 and TRBJ2-7, is DVKVTQSSRYLVKRTGEKVFLECVQDMDHENMFWYRQDPGLGLRLIYFSYDVKMKEKGDIPEGYSVSREKKERFSLILESASTNQTSMYLCASSLLRQGYEQYFGPGTRLTVT.

The chain recombines TRBV15 with TRBJ2-4; no definite D call. V dropped 6 bases and J dropped 0 bases, with 24 bases sitting between them. From germline, CDR1 is LNHNV and CDR2 YYDKDF (reference sequence). The CDR3 has 19 amino acids. CDR3 amino acids: CATSEPGLPRGVAKNIQYF. Here the CDR3 DNA reads TGTGCCACCAGTGAGCCTGGGTTACCCCGTGGGGTAGCCAAAAACATTCAGTACTTC.

The chain carries TRBV14 and TRBJ1-2, with 11 bases identical to TRBD1. This CDR3 is built from 14 residues. Germline CDR1 is SGHDN and CDR2 is FVKESK. J was trimmed by 8 bases and V by 6 bases; bases with no gene match: 8. In nucleotides, the CDR3 is TGTGCCAGCAGTACCGGACAGGGGGCGAGGGGCTACACCTTC. Its translation: CASSTGQGARGYTF. Based on the CDR3 plus reference TRBV14 and TRBJ1-2, the full variable domain is EAGVTQFPSHSVIEKGQTVTLRCDPISGHDNLYWYRRVMGKEIKFLLHFVKESKQDESGMPNNRFLAERTGGTYSTLKVQPAELEDSGVYFCASSTGQGARGYTFGSGTRLTVV.

V and J are TRBV25-1 and TRBJ2-7; D is ambiguous. CDR1 is MGHDK, CDR2 SYGVNS, per germline. This CDR3 contains 12 residues. V lost 7 bases, J lost 5 bases, and 12 bases lay in between. The CDR3 sequence is CASTRDLHEQYF. In DNA, the CDR3 is TGTGCCAGCACCCGAGACCTCCACGAGCAGTACTTC.

In its sample, this clone was seen a few times. V gene TRBV9 combines with J gene TRBJ2-2, with D possibly TRBD2 on 6 matching bases. V lost 0 bases to trimming and J lost 4 bases, with 10 bases between them. Germline V gene data show CDR1 as SGDLS and CDR2 as YYNGEE. The length of the CDR3 is 15 residues. In DNA form, the CDR3 reads TGTGCCAGCAGCGTAGTGCGGGGAAGCACCGGGGAGCTGTTTTTT. This gives the protein CASSVVRGSTGELFF.

This clone was found a few times. The chain joins TRBV28 to TRBJ2-2; 7 nucleotides agree with TRBD1. CDR3 length: 14 residues. J was trimmed by 5 bases and V by 6 bases; bases with no gene match: 6. CDR1 and CDR2 from the germline V gene are MDHEN and SYDVKM. CDR3 sequence reads: CASSTGTVTGELFF. The CDR3 nucleotides read TGTGCCAGCAGCACCGGGACAGTAACCGGGGAGCTGTTTTTT. The full variable domain, completed using reference TRBV28 and TRBJ2-2, is DVKVTQSSRYLVKRTGEKVFLECVQDMDHENMFWYRQDPGLGLRLIYFSYDVKMKEKGDIPEGYSVSREKKERFSLILESASTNQTSMYLCASSTGTVTGELFFGEGSRLTVL.

The J gene is TRBJ1-6, the V gene TRBV10-3; no firm D call. This CDR3 has 11 amino acids. The germline V gene has CDR1 ENHRY and CDR2 SYGVKD. V gave up 2 bases and J gave up 14 bases, with 7 bases separating them. CDR3 loop: CAISEGQSLHF. DNA of the CDR3: TGTGCCATCAGTGAGGGCCAGTCCCTCCACTTT.

The chain joins TRBV27 to TRBJ1-1, with D perhaps matching TRBD1 (6 bases). Trimming took 0 bases from V and 0 from J, leaving 14 bases between them. In germline, CDR1 is MNHEY, CDR2 SMNVEV (reference sequence). The CDR3 runs 17 residues. The CDR3 DNA follows: TGTGCCAGCAGTTTATCCTTGGGACATAAGGTGAACACTGAAGCTTTCTTT. Amino acid sequence: CASSLSLGHKVNTEAFF.

The CDR3 is CASSPGSVATTGELFF. The DNA for the CDR3 is TGCGCCAGCAGCCCAGGCTCGGTAGCCACGACCGGGGAGCTGTTTTTT. This chain links TRBV5-1 with TRBJ2-2; no firm D call. Trimming took off 4 bases at V and 5 bases at J, with 18 bases between the two ends. Germline lookup yields CDR1 SGHRS and CDR2 YFSETQ. The CDR3 length is 16 residues.

The CDR3 coding sequence is TGTGCCAGCAGTGCTCGGGGCTTTGGGGCCAACGTCCTGACTTTC. Amino acids: CASSARGFGANVLTF. V gene TRBV25-1 combines with J gene TRBJ2-6; D possibly matches TRBD1 or TRBD2 (5 bases each). Germline CDR1 is MGHDK and CDR2 is SYGVNS. CDR3 length: 15 amino acids. Trimming took off 4 bases at V and 3 bases at J, with 10 bases between the two ends.

This rearrangement joins TRBV6-1 to TRBJ1-5; D call uncertain. The CDR3 length is 14 residues. CDR1 MNHNS and CDR2 SASEGT come from the germline V gene. V lost 7 bases to trimming and J lost 0 bases, with 10 bases between them. The CDR3, as DNA: TGTGCCAGCAAGCCATTGAATAGCAATCAGCCCCAGCATTTT. The encoded protein is CASKPLNSNQPQHF.

J is TRBJ1-2 and V is TRBV23-1; D is undetermined. TRBV23-1 is treated as an ORF (open reading frame) with a function not yet certain. The V gene lost 0 bases and the J gene lost 4 bases, with 9 bases spanning the gap. The CDR3 sequence is 14 residues long. The CDR3 loop is CASSQSSHFYGYTF. In DNA form, the CDR3 reads TGCGCCAGCAGTCAATCGAGCCATTTCTATGGCTACACCTTC.

V gene TRBV5-1 combines with J gene TRBJ2-3; D is ambiguous. The germline V gene encodes CDR1 SGHRS and CDR2 YFSETQ. The CDR3 covers 12 residues. Trimming took 4 bases from V and 5 from J, leaving 8 bases between them. The CDR3 coding sequence is TGCGCCAGCAGCCCAGCCGGAGATACGCAGTATTTT. Residues: CASSPAGDTQYF.